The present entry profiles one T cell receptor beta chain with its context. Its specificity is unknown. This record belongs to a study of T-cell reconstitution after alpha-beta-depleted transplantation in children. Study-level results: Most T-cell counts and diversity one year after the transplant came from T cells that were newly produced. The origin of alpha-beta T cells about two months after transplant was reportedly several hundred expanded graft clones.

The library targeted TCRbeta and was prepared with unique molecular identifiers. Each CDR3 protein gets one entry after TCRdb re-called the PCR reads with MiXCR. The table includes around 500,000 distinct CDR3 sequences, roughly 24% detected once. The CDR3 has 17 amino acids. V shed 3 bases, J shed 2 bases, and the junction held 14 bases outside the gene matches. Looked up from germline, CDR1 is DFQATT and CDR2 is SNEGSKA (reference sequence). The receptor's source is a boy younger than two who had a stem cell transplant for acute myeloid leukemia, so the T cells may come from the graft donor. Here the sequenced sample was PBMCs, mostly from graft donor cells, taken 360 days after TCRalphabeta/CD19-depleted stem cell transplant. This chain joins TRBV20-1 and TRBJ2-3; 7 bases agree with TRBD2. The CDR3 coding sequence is TGCAGTGCTAGGGATGGACCCCCAGGGACTATCACAGATACGCAGTATTTT. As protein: CSARDGPPGTITDTQYF.